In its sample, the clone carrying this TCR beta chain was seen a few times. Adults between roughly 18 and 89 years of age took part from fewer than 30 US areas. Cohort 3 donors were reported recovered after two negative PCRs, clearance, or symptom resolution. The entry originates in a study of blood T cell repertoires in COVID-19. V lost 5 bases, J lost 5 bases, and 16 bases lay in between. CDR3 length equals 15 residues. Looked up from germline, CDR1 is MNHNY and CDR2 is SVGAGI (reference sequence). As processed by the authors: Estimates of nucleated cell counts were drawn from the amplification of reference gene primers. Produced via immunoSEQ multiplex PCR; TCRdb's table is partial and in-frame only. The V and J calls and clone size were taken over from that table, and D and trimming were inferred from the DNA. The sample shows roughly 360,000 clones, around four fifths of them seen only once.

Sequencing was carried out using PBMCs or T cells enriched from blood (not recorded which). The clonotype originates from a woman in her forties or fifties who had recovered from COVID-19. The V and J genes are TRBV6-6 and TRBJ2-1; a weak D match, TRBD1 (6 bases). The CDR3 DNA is TGTGCCAGCAGTCACGGCCAGGGGACCGACAATGAGCAGTTCTTC. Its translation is CASSHGQGTDNEQFF.